This T cell receptor (beta chain) stems from a study of blood T cell repertoires in COVID-19. Germline CDR1 and CDR2: LGHNA and YNFKEQ. The CDR3 loop spans 13 amino acids. Trimming took off 3 bases at V and 2 bases at J, with 7 bases between the two ends. Assay: immunoSEQ multiplex PCR; the TCRdb copy retains only in-frame clones and omits some. This sample carries around 260,000 clones, around 90% of them seen once, and the ten largest clones take more than 0.55%. The sequence was collected from a human donor in a cohort sampled during active COVID-19. Input material: peripheral blood. This chain links TRBV4-2 with TRBJ2-5, with D hard to call. CDR3 amino acids: CASSQTYQETQYF. Here the CDR3 DNA reads TGTGCCAGCAGCCAGACATATCAAGAGACCCAGTACTTC.